This T cell receptor beta chain was obtained from a study of blood T cell repertoires in COVID-19. Study at large: Sample material is recorded as cDNA or gDNA derived from T cells, B-cell-depleted T cells, or PBMCs.

The table lists this clone with a few counts. The germline CDR1 and CDR2 sequences are SGDLS and YYNGEE. This CDR3 is 16 amino acids long. V trimming: 5 bases; J trimming: 10 bases; junction bases outside the gene matches: 15. Libraries were prepared by immunoSEQ multiplex PCR; TCRdb keeps only in-frame clonotypes and omits some of them. The sample lists about 79,000 clones; roughly 91% were seen once. The J gene is TRBJ1-6, the V gene TRBV9; 7 bases agree with TRBD1. The TCR comes from a man aged 65 to 79 with active or convalescent COVID-19. Sequencing was performed on peripheral blood. CDR3 sequence reads: CASSPHRQGVGSPLHF. Written as DNA, the CDR3 is TGTGCCAGCAGTCCTCACCGACAGGGAGTAGGATCACCCCTCCACTTT.